Listed below are T cell receptor beta chains from one sample, sequenced in a study of shared clonotypes between healthy human individuals. The assay was immunoSEQ multiplex PCR, and TCRdb's table has in-frame clones only and misses some. Of 950,000 to 1,300,000 clones in the sample, 70% to 80% were seen once. The sample was memory CD4+ T cells sorted from blood. These receptors originate from a man between 18 and 29 years old in good health. Both conserved end residues are part of each CDR3. The order of the fields is CDR3 protein, CDR3 DNA, CDR3 length, J gene, clone size, D gene, V gene. A D gene is named only where the DNA matches it firmly. Expanded clones are given a class, and other clones once, few, many or no size at all.

CDR3: CASRPQSVGFGYTF; DNA: TGTGCCAGCAGGCCACAGTCGGTAGGATTTGGCTACACCTTC; length: 14; J: TRBJ1-2; size: NA; D: NA; V: TRBV28
CDR3: CAWSGGLQETQYF; DNA: TGTGCCTGGAGTGGGGGACTGCAAGAGACCCAGTACTTC; length: 13; J: TRBJ2-5; size: NA; D: NA; V: TRBV30
CDR3: CASSAGLAGETQYF; DNA: TGTGCCAGCAGCGCGGGACTAGCGGGGGAGACCCAGTACTTC; length: 14; J: TRBJ2-5; size: NA; D: TRBD2; V: TRBV9
CDR3: CASSSAGTDTQYF; DNA: TGTGCCAGCAGTTCGGCCGGCACAGATACGCAGTATTTT; length: 13; J: TRBJ2-3; size: NA; D: NA; V: TRBV6-6
CDR3: CASSPSQNGNTIYF; DNA: TGTGCCAGCTCACCAAGCCAGAATGGAAACACCATATATTTT; length: 14; J: TRBJ1-3; size: NA; D: NA; V: TRBV18
CDR3: CAISEGGRDTDTQYF; DNA: TGTGCCATCAGTGAGGGCGGCAGGGACACAGATACGCAGTATTTT; length: 15; J: TRBJ2-3; size: NA; D: NA; V: TRBV10-3
CDR3: CASSYTVALDGSYTYEQYF; DNA: TGTGCCAGCAGCTACACAGTGGCCCTAGACGGAAGCTATACCTACGAGCAGTACTTC; length: 19; J: TRBJ2-7; size: few; D: NA; V: TRBV28
CDR3: CASSSGTGLVHEQYF; DNA: TGTGCCAGCAGTTCCGGGACAGGACTGGTCCACGAGCAGTACTTC; length: 15; J: TRBJ2-7; size: NA; D: TRBD1; V: TRBV28
CDR3: CASSQDGTGIKLAKNIQYF; DNA: TGTGCCAGCAGCCAAGATGGAACGGGGATTAAACTAGCCAAAAACATTCAGTACTTC; length: 19; J: TRBJ2-4; size: NA; D: NA; V: TRBV4-2
CDR3: CASSRDGSQETQYF; DNA: TGCGCCAGCAGTCGGGACGGGAGCCAAGAGACCCAGTACTTC; length: 14; J: TRBJ2-5; size: NA; D: NA; V: TRBV10-1
CDR3: CASSPRGQGAEAFF; DNA: TGTGCCAGCAGCCCCCGGGGACAGGGGGCTGAAGCTTTCTTT; length: 14; J: TRBJ1-1; size: NA; D: TRBD1; V: TRBV7-6
CDR3: CASSVLTANTGELFF; DNA: TGCGCCAGCAGCGTACTGACAGCGAACACCGGGGAGCTGTTTTTT; length: 15; J: TRBJ2-2; size: NA; D: NA; V: TRBV5-1
CDR3: CASSVLDRGNGYTF; DNA: TGTGCCAGCAGTGTATTAGACAGGGGAAATGGCTACACCTTC; length: 14; J: TRBJ1-2; size: NA; D: TRBD1; V: TRBV2
CDR3: CASSLRSAGETQYF; DNA: TGTGCCAGCAGCTTGAGGAGTGCGGGGGAGACCCAGTACTTC; length: 14; J: TRBJ2-5; size: NA; D: NA; V: TRBV5-6
CDR3: CASSIQGGDNSPLHF; DNA: TGTGCCAGTAGTATCCAGGGTGGAGATAATTCACCCCTCCACTTT; length: 15; J: TRBJ1-6; size: few; D: NA; V: TRBV19
CDR3: CASSPLRGKDREQMRVDSNYGYTF; DNA: TGTGCCAGCTCACCACTGCGCGGTAAGGACAGGGAACAGATGCGCGTCGATTCTAACTATGGCTACACCTTC; length: 24; J: TRBJ1-2; size: NA; D: TRBD1; V: TRBV18
CDR3: CASSPDRSGGEQFF; DNA: TGTGCCAGCAGCCCAGACAGGTCAGGGGGTGAGCAGTTCTTC; length: 14; J: TRBJ2-1; size: NA; D: TRBD1; V: TRBV11-2
CDR3: CASSSLGGGDYGYTF; DNA: TGTGCCAGCAGCTCACTCGGGGGGGGCGACTATGGCTACACCTTC; length: 15; J: TRBJ1-2; size: NA; D: NA; V: TRBV6-5
CDR3: CASSETSRDRGRRGYTF; DNA: TGTGCCAGCAGTGAAACATCCCGGGACAGGGGGCGCAGGGGCTACACCTTC; length: 17; J: TRBJ1-2; size: NA; D: TRBD1; V: TRBV6-1
CDR3: CASSNRELSSPLHF; DNA: TGTGCCAGCAGCAACCGGGAACTTAGTTCACCCCTCCACTTT; length: 14; J: TRBJ1-6; size: NA; D: NA; V: TRBV5-4
CDR3: CASGRGQGFDGYTF; DNA: TGTGCCAGTGGAAGGGGACAGGGGTTCGATGGCTACACCTTC; length: 14; J: TRBJ1-2; size: few; D: TRBD1; V: TRBV19
CDR3: CASSVETYGTGELFF; DNA: TGTGCCAGCAGCGTAGAGACCTACGGGACCGGGGAGCTGTTTTTT; length: 15; J: TRBJ2-2; size: NA; D: NA; V: TRBV9
CDR3: CASSLVLGQGYEQYF; DNA: TGTGCCAGCAGCTTAGTTCTGGGACAGGGGTACGAGCAGTACTTC; length: 15; J: TRBJ2-7; size: NA; D: TRBD1; V: TRBV7-8
CDR3: CASSRRTNTEAFF; DNA: TGTGCCAGCAGCAGGAGGACGAACACTGAAGCTTTCTTT; length: 13; J: TRBJ1-1; size: NA; D: NA; V: TRBV7-2
CDR3: CASTRGNSPGDYGYTF; DNA: TGTGCCAGTACTCGGGGGAACTCCCCTGGAGACTATGGCTACACCTTC; length: 16; J: TRBJ1-2; size: NA; D: NA; V: TRBV19
CDR3: CASSLGSAYEQYF; DNA: TGTGCCAGCAGTTTAGGGTCGGCCTACGAGCAGTACTTC; length: 13; J: TRBJ2-7; size: NA; D: NA; V: TRBV28
CDR3: CASSRGVAGGQRETQYF; DNA: TGTGCCAGCAGCCGTGGGGTAGCGGGAGGGCAAAGAGAGACCCAGTACTTC; length: 17; J: TRBJ2-5; size: NA; D: TRBD2; V: TRBV5-4
CDR3: CASSSHQETQYF; DNA: TGTGCCAGCAGCTCCCATCAAGAGACCCAGTACTTC; length: 12; J: TRBJ2-5; size: NA; D: NA; V: TRBV5-4
CDR3: CASSVDRGRETQYF; DNA: TGTGCCAGCAGCGTAGACAGGGGGAGAGAGACCCAGTACTTC; length: 14; J: TRBJ2-5; size: NA; D: TRBD1; V: TRBV7-2
CDR3: CASSAGQGTEAFF; DNA: TGTGCCAGCAGCGCAGGCCAAGGCACTGAAGCTTTCTTT; length: 13; J: TRBJ1-1; size: NA; D: NA; V: TRBV11-2
CDR3: CASSVSSSGQGREQYF; DNA: TGTGCCAGCAGCGTCAGTTCCAGCGGCCAAGGGAGGGAGCAGTACTTC; length: 16; J: TRBJ2-7; size: NA; D: NA; V: TRBV9
CDR3: CASSQDPPELATNEKLFF; DNA: TGCGCCAGCAGCCAAGATCCCCCAGAGCTTGCAACTAATGAAAAACTGTTTTTT; length: 18; J: TRBJ1-4; size: NA; D: NA; V: TRBV4-1
CDR3: CAISVGTASTNEKLFF; DNA: TGTGCCATCAGTGTGGGGACAGCTTCAACTAATGAAAAACTGTTTTTT; length: 16; J: TRBJ1-4; size: NA; D: TRBD1; V: TRBV10-3
CDR3: CASSISGGSTGELFF; DNA: TGTGCCAGCAGCATTAGCGGGGGGAGCACCGGGGAGCTGTTTTTT; length: 15; J: TRBJ2-2; size: few; D: TRBD2; V: TRBV5-4
CDR3: CASSLKTEAFF; DNA: TGTGCCAGCAGTTTGAAGACTGAAGCTTTCTTT; length: 11; J: TRBJ1-1; size: NA; D: NA; V: TRBV28
CDR3: CASSHWKRDSSGEQYF; DNA: TGCGCCAGCAGCCACTGGAAGCGGGACAGCAGCGGCGAGCAGTACTTC; length: 16; J: TRBJ2-7; size: NA; D: NA; V: TRBV4-1
CDR3: CASSYALTGGPGELFF; DNA: TGTGCCAGCAGTTACGCGCTAACAGGGGGGCCCGGGGAGCTGTTTTTT; length: 16; J: TRBJ2-2; size: NA; D: TRBD1; V: TRBV6-5
CDR3: CASSNRDRPYNEQFF; DNA: TGTGCCAGCAGTAACCGGGACAGACCTTACAATGAGCAGTTCTTC; length: 15; J: TRBJ2-1; size: NA; D: TRBD1; V: TRBV11-2
CDR3: CASSLDGGTNYGYTF; DNA: TGTGCCAGCAGCTTGGATGGGGGGACTAACTATGGCTACACCTTC; length: 15; J: TRBJ1-2; size: NA; D: NA; V: TRBV5-8
CDR3: CASSVGATRKETQYF; DNA: TGTGCCAGCAGTGTTGGAGCGACCAGGAAAGAGACCCAGTACTTC; length: 15; J: TRBJ2-5; size: NA; D: NA; V: TRBV2
CDR3: CASSPPGRFNYGYTF; DNA: TGTGCCAGCAGCCCCCCGGGGCGTTTTAACTATGGCTACACCTTC; length: 15; J: TRBJ1-2; size: NA; D: NA; V: TRBV7-2